The next 25 T cell receptor beta chains were all read from a single sample in a study of blood T cell repertoires in COVID-19. Profiled with immunoSEQ multiplex PCR; TCRdb holds only in-frame clones, not every one. In the table there are 180,000 or so clones, around 90% of which are singletons. The specimen was peripheral blood. The receptors here all came from a man between 50 and 59 years old with acute or convalescent COVID-19.

This chain links TRBV12-5 with TRBJ1-1; TRBD1 is a possible D gene (6 bases). V lost 9 bases and J 2 bases, leaving 13 bases between the germline ends. Germline CDR1 reads LGHNT; CDR2 reads FRNRAP. The CDR3 has 13 residues. For the CDR3, the DNA is TGTGCTAGCAGCCTCAGGGGAAACACTGAAGCTTTCTTT. This codes for CASSLRGNTEAFF.

V and J are TRBV19 and TRBJ2-7; D ambiguous. Germline V gene data show CDR1 as LNHDA and CDR2 as SQIVND (reference sequence). The V gene lost 3 bases and the J gene lost 6 bases, with 18 bases spanning the gap. The CDR3 contains 15 residues. The CDR3 nucleotides are TGTGCCAGTAGTATGCGGTCAGCCCGTGTTCGCGAGCAGTACGTC. Amino acid sequence: CASSMRSARVREQYV.

The rearrangement joins TRBV7-2 to TRBJ2-1; TRBD2 aligns across 11 bases. Germline V gives CDR1 SGHTA, CDR2 FQGNSA. The CDR3 is made up of 16 amino acids. V was clipped by 2 bases and J by 4 bases; unmatched bases: 4. CDR3 loop: CASSLSLAGGYNEQFF. DNA of the CDR3: TGTGCCAGCAGCTTATCTCTAGCGGGGGGATACAATGAGCAGTTCTTC.

The chain carries TRBV6-1 and TRBJ2-1; 7 bases are a match to TRBD2. Unmatched junction bases numbered 5, after V lost 2 bases and J lost 4 bases. The CDR3 is made up of 15 amino acids. CDR1 and CDR2 (germline): MNHNS, SASEGT. Here the CDR3 DNA reads TGTGCCAGCAGTGAATGGCTAGCGGCGTACAATGAGCAGTTCTTC. Translation gives CASSEWLAAYNEQFF.

The chain combines TRBV19 with TRBJ2-5; TRBD2 agrees at 10 bases. The CDR3 runs to 15 residues. Germline CDR1 is LNHDA and CDR2 is SQIVND (reference sequence). Trimming removed 6 bases from V and 1 base from J; junction bases left unmatched: 5. CDR3 loop: CASSPSSGGQETQYF. The CDR3 bases are TGTGCCAGTAGCCCCTCTAGCGGGGGCCAAGAGACCCAGTACTTC.

The rearrangement joins TRBV2 to TRBJ1-5, with D uncertain. The germline V and J ends were trimmed by 5 bases and 4 bases, with 9 bases remaining between them. This CDR3 is 13 amino acids long. The V gene's germline CDR1 is SNHLY and CDR2 FYNNEI. The CDR3, as DNA: TGTGCCAGCAGTCTCTCAGAAAATCAGCCCCAGCATTTT. Residues: CASSLSENQPQHF.

The chain uses TRBV5-6 and TRBJ1-4; 8 nucleotides line up with TRBD1. V lost 4 bases to trimming and J lost 7 bases; unmatched junction nucleotides: 12. This CDR3 contains 16 residues. The germline CDR1 and CDR2 sequences are SGHDT and YYEEEE. In DNA, the CDR3 is TGTGCCAGCAGCCAAACGTCAGGGGGCGTCGGTGAAAAACTGTTTTTT. This codes for CASSQTSGGVGEKLFF.

J is TRBJ2-1 and V is TRBV18, with unresolved D. There are 15 residues in the CDR3. Germline V lookup: CDR1 KGHSH, CDR2 LQKENI. V dropped 3 bases and J dropped 2 bases, with 11 bases sitting between them. CDR3: CASSPSPPTYNEQFF. The CDR3, as DNA: TGTGCCAGCTCACCGTCACCCCCTACCTACAATGAGCAGTTCTTC.

This chain connects TRBV12-5 to TRBJ1-1, with 8 bases fitting TRBD1. Germline-derived CDR1 and CDR2 are LGHNT and FRNRAP. The CDR3 covers 15 residues. Germline trimming cut 6 bases from V and 1 base from J; bases unmatched to any gene: 7. The CDR3 nucleotides are TGTGCTAGTGGGCACGACAGGGGAGCGAACACTGAAGCTTTCTTT. Amino acid sequence: CASGHDRGANTEAFF.

Regarding this clone: Different DNA sequences within this sample yield the same CDR3. CDR3 in DNA: TGTGCCAGCCACCACGGGGGGGCGTCCTACAATGAGCAGTTCTTC. Translated, it gives CASHHGGASYNEQFF. The J gene is TRBJ2-1, the V gene TRBV5-4; 8 bases are shared with TRBD2. Germline values: CDR1 SGHNT, CDR2 YYREEE (reference sequence). The CDR3 consists of 15 residues. The trim removed 7 bases at V and 1 base at J, leaving 7 bases unmatched.

This chain joins TRBV30 and TRBJ1-1; D is unresolved. The CDR3 is made up of 12 amino acids. Germline V gene lookup returns CDR1 GTSNPN and CDR2 SVGIG (reference sequence). Trimming took 4 bases from V and 11 from J, leaving 17 bases between them. The CDR3 region has the DNA TGTGCCTGGACGATAACAGACCGAGGGGCTTTCTTT. This translates into CAWTITDRGAFF.

The rearrangement uses TRBV11-2 and TRBJ2-3, with a tentative D call TRBD2 (5 bases). The CDR3 covers 17 residues. Per the germline V gene, CDR1 is SGHAT and CDR2 is FQNNGV. The germline V and J ends were trimmed by 5 bases and 3 bases, with 21 bases remaining between them. CDR3 sequence: CASSTGLLEALTDTQYF. CDR3 sequence (DNA): TGTGCCAGCAGCACCGGACTTCTTGAAGCACTGACAGATACGCAGTATTTT.

This clone was seen a handful of times. V is TRBV5-4 and J is TRBJ2-1; 8 positions match TRBD1. The CDR3 runs to 14 residues. Germline lookup yields CDR1 SGHNT and CDR2 YYREEE (reference sequence). The V and J ends lost 4 bases and 5 bases, in that order; junction bases with no gene match: 5. CDR3 sequence: CASSKTGVNNEQFF. The CDR3 nucleotides read TGTGCCAGCAGCAAGACAGGGGTTAACAATGAGCAGTTCTTC.

This clone occurred once. This chain connects TRBV11-2 to TRBJ1-4; unclear D gene. CDR3 length: 15 residues. CDR1 is SGHAT and CDR2 is FQNNGV in the germline V gene. V shed 3 bases and J shed 4 bases, with 12 bases lying between them. In nucleotides, the CDR3 is TGTGCCAGCAGCTTTTCATTGGCTCATAATGAAAAACTGTTTTTT. This sequence encodes CASSFSLAHNEKLFF.

J is TRBJ2-1 and V is TRBV25-1; 9 bases map to TRBD2. The junction had 9 bases not matched to a gene; V was cut back by 4 bases and J by 2 bases. The CDR3 extends over 17 amino acids. CDR1 is MGHDK, CDR2 SYGVNS, per germline. In DNA, the CDR3 is TGTGCCAGCAGTGGAGCCGCTAGCGGGATAGCCTACAATGAGCAGTTCTTC. Translation: CASSGAASGIAYNEQFF.

The V gene is TRBV18, the J gene TRBJ2-2, with unresolved D. V gave up 5 bases and J gave up 6 bases, with 10 bases separating them. The CDR3 is made up of 13 amino acids. Germline V gives CDR1 KGHSH, CDR2 LQKENI. DNA for the CDR3: TGTGCCAGCTCAGTAGCTTGGCCCGGGGAGCTGTTTTTT. Amino acids: CASSVAWPGELFF.

The chain links TRBV4-1 to TRBJ1-2, with 8 bases lining up with TRBD1. The CDR3 totals 13 residues. CDR1 is MGHRA, CDR2 YSYEKL, per germline. The J segment lost 7 bases and the V segment lost 5 bases, leaving 6 bases of the junction unmatched. Written as DNA, the CDR3 is TGCGCCAGCAGCTCGAGACAGGGGTCTGGCTACACCTTC. Amino acid sequence: CASSSRQGSGYTF.

The V and J genes are TRBV19 and TRBJ1-2, with D perhaps TRBD1 (5 bases). Germline loops: CDR1 LNHDA, CDR2 SQIVND (reference sequence). V was cut by 3 bases and J by 7 bases, with 15 bases left in between. The CDR3 runs 14 residues. CDR3 amino acids: CASSIPLAQGGYTF. The CDR3 DNA is TGTGCCAGTAGTATCCCTTTGGCCCAGGGTGGCTACACCTTC.

J is TRBJ2-2 and V is TRBV3-1 (or the pseudogene TRBV3-2); 11 nucleotides match TRBD2. The CDR3 is 15 amino acids. Germline V CDR1 and CDR2: LGHDT, YNNKEL (reference sequence). V lost 7 bases, J lost 5 bases, and 6 bases stayed unmatched. CDR3 nucleotide sequence: TGTGCCAGCACCACTAGCGGGAGTTCGACCGGGGAGCTGTTTTTT. Its translation: CASTTSGSSTGELFF.

The rearrangement uses TRBV2 and TRBJ1-1, with TRBD1 matching 10 bases. Germline CDR1 reads SNHLY; CDR2 reads FYNNEI. V lost 9 bases to trimming and J lost 4 bases; unmatched junction nucleotides: 5. This CDR3 comprises 13 residues. CDR3 amino acids: CARRQGAGTEAFF. CDR3 nucleotides: TGTGCCAGAAGACAGGGGGCGGGCACTGAAGCTTTCTTT.

DNA of the CDR3: TGTGCCAGCAGTTTCTCTAATCAGCCCCAGCATTTT. This encodes CASSFSNQPQHF. The gene calls are TRBV27 and TRBJ1-5; D unresolved. CDR1 is MNHEY and CDR2 is SMNVEV in the germline V gene (reference sequence). Trimming shortened V by 3 bases and J by 4 bases, and 4 bases separated the two germline ends. CDR3 length: 12 amino acids.

V gene TRBV21-1 combines with J gene TRBJ2-7; whether TRBD2, the table's D call, matches the DNA was not checked. TRBV21-1 is a recognized pseudogene. This CDR3 is 19 amino acids long. The CDR3 DNA follows: TGTGCCAGCAGCAAAGAGGCCACTAATCGGCGGGAGTCACTCTACGAGCAGTACTTC. Its translation is CASSKEATNRRESLYEQYF.

The V gene is TRBV5-1, the J gene TRBJ2-7; the match to TRBD2 covers 7 bases. V shed 4 bases, J shed 0 bases, and the junction held 4 bases outside the gene matches. CDR3 size: 14 residues. CDR1 SGHRS and CDR2 YFSETQ come from the germline V gene. CDR3 loop: CASSPGTTSYEQYF. CDR3 coding DNA: TGCGCCAGCAGCCCCGGGACTACCTCCTACGAGCAGTACTTC. The full variable domain, completed using reference TRBV5-1 and TRBJ2-7, is KAGVTQTPRYLIKTRGQQVTLSCSPISGHRSVSWYQQTPGQGLQFLFEYFSETQRNKGNFPGRFSGRQFSNSRSEMNVSTLELGDSALYLCASSPGTTSYEQYFGPGTRLTVT.

A note on this clone: This same CDR3 is encoded by further DNA sequences in the sample. V is TRBV3-1 (or the pseudogene TRBV3-2) and J is TRBJ2-7; tentative D call: TRBD1 (6 bases). V lost 1 base and J 4 bases, leaving 11 bases between the germline ends. CDR1 and CDR2 from the germline V gene are LGHDT and YNNKEL (reference sequence). The CDR3 length is 14 residues. The CDR3 loop is CASSQGPGVYEQYF. CDR3 nucleotides: TGTGCCAGCAGCCAAGGGCCAGGGGTATACGAGCAGTACTTC.

The chain couples TRBV11-2 to TRBJ2-1; D call uncertain. The CDR3 length is 12 residues. Trimming pared 5 bases from V and 7 bases from J, leaving 9 bases between. Germline V gene data show CDR1 as SGHAT and CDR2 as FQNNGV. The CDR3 loop reads CASSPRHNEQFF. In DNA form, the CDR3 reads TGTGCCAGCAGCCCCAGACATAATGAGCAGTTCTTC.